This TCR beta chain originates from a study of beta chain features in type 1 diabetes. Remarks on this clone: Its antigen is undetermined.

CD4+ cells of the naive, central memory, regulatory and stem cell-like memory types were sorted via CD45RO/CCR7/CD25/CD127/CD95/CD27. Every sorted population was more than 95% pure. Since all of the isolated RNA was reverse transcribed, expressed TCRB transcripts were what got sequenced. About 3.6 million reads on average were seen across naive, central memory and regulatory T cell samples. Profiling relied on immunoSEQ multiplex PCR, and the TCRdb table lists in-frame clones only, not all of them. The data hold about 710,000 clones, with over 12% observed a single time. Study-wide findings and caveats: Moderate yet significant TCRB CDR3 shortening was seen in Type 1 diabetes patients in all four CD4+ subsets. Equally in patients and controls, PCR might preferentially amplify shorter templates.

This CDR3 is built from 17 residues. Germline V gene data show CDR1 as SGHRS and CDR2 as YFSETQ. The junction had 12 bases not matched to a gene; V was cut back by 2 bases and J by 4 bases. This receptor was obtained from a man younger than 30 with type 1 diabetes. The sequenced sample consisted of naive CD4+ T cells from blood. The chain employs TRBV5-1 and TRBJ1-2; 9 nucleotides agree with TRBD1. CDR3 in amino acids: CASSFRDRDTGSYGYTF. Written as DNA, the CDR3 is TGCGCCAGCAGCTTCCGGGACAGGGACACCGGATCCTATGGCTACACCTTC. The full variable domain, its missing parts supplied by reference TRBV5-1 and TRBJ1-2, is KAGVTQTPRYLIKTRGQQVTLSCSPISGHRSVSWYQQTPGQGLQFLFEYFSETQRNKGNFPGRFSGRQFSNSRSEMNVSTLELGDSALYLCASSFRDRDTGSYGYTFGSGTRLTVV.